The source of this TCR beta chain is a study of T cell responses to AZD1222 COVID-19 vaccine. Assay used: immunoSEQ multiplex PCR; TCRdb lists only in-frame clones, some missing. This table holds tens of thousands of clones, 84% found once. Overall study results and limits: The study reported that nearly half of spike-specific TCRs target unmutated variant regions. At baseline, just a handful of AZD1222 recipients tested seropositive. Mapped onto spike, vaccine-associated CD4 TCRs spanned it and were dominant at 160-218 and 743-854. White British ancestry dominated among donors, who included more females, and clonal diversity was possibly underestimated.

As for this clone: Its antigen is currently unknown.

The CDR3 consists of 15 residues. V was shortened by 4 bases and J by 6 bases, with 16 bases between the two germline ends. Germline V CDR1 and CDR2: WNHNN, SYGVQD (reference sequence). The sequencing here drew on peripheral blood, taken on day 0 of AZD1222 vaccination. This receptor was obtained from an adult in good health. This rearrangement joins TRBV10-1 to TRBJ2-1; possibly TRBD1 or TRBD2 for D (5 bases each). The CDR3 reads CASSVDRLPSNEQFF. The DNA of the CDR3 is TGCGCCAGCAGTGTTGACAGACTACCTTCCAATGAGCAGTTCTTC.